What follows are 2 T cell receptor beta chains derived from one specimen sequenced in a study of blood T cell repertoires in COVID-19. Clones were read by immunoSEQ multiplex PCR, and TCRdb kept only the in-frame ones, dropping some. The repertoire holds under 85,000 clones, with around 85% as singletons. Sequences were obtained from peripheral blood. All receptors come from a human donor in a cohort sampled during active COVID-19.

The chain couples TRBV6-2 or TRBV6-3 to TRBJ1-2; 10 bases are shared with TRBD1. Germline-derived CDR1 and CDR2 are MNHEY and SVGEGT. V was pared by 5 bases and J by 2 bases, with 8 bases of the junction left unmatched. The CDR3 sequence is 16 residues long. The CDR3 bases are TGTGCCAGCAGTGTCCCGGGACAGGGGTCCAACTATGGCTACACCTTC. Translated: CASSVPGQGSNYGYTF.

The chain is built from TRBV5-4 and TRBJ1-3, with 7 bases aligning to TRBD1. CDR1 and CDR2 from the germline V gene are SGHNT and YYREEE (reference sequence). Trimming cost V 2 bases and J 4 bases; bases outside gene matches: 6. CDR3 length: 15 residues. The CDR3 bases are TGTGCCAGCAGCTTACGTCCGGGACAGGGAAACACCATATATTTT. Amino acid sequence: CASSLRPGQGNTIYF.